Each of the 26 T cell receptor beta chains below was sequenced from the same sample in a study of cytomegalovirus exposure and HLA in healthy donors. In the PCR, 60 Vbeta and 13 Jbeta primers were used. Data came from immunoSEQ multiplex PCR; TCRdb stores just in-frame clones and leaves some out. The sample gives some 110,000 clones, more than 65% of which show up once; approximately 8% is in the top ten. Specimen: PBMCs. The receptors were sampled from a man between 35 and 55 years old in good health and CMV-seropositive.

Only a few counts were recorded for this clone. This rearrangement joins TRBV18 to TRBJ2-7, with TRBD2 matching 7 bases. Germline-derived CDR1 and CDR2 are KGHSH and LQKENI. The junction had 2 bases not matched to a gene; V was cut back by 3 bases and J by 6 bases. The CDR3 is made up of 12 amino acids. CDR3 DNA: TGTGCCAGCTCACCTGGGGGGGGCGAGCAGTACTTC. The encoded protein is CASSPGGGEQYF. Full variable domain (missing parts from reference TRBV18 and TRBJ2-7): NAGVMQNPRHLVRRRGQEARLRCSPMKGHSHVYWYRQLPEEGLKFMVYLQKENIIDESGMPKERFSAEFPKEGPSILRIQQVVRGDSAAYFCASSPGGGEQYFGPGTRLTVT.

The CDR3 protein is CASSYQTAKNTEAFF. The CDR3 nucleotides read TGTGCCAGCAGCTACCAGACAGCGAAGAACACTGAAGCTTTCTTT. The V and J genes are TRBV7-9 and TRBJ1-1; TRBD1 might be the D (5 bases). The V end was cut by 4 bases, the J end by 1 base, with 13 bases between. This CDR3 has 15 residues. CDR1 is SEHNR and CDR2 is FQNEAQ in the germline V gene (reference sequence).

In nucleotides, the CDR3 is TGTGCCAGCAGTAGTACGACAGGGGGAGGGAACATTCAGTACTTC. This codes for CASSSTTGGGNIQYF. The chain is built from TRBV9 and TRBJ2-4; 9 bases are shared with TRBD1. The CDR3 totals 15 residues. CDR1 SGDLS and CDR2 YYNGEE come from the germline V gene. V trimming: 5 bases; J trimming: 7 bases; junction bases outside the gene matches: 10.

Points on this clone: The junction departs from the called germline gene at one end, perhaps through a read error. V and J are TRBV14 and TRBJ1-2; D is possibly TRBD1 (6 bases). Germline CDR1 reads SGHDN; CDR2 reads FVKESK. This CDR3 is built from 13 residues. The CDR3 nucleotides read TGTGCCAGCAGCCCAACTCGTAGGACAGTGACTTTCTTC. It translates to CASSPTRRTVTFF.

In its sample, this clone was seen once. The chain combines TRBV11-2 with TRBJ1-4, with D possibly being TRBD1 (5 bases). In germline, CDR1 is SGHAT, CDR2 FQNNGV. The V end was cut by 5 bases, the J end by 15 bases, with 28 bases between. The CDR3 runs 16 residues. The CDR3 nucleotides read TGTGCCAGCAGCCCCCCCCGAACAGGTGATGCTCGGCCGTTGTTTTTT. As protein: CASSPPRTGDARPLFF.

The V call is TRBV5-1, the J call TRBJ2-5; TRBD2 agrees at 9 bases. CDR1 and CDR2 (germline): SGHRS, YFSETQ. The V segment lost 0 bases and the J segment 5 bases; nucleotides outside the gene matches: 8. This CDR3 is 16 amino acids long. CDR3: CASSLGVAGVKETQYF. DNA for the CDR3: TGCGCCAGCAGCTTGGGGGTAGCGGGAGTCAAGGAGACCCAGTACTTC.

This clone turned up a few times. Here the CDR3 reads CASSSGFTGANVLTF. The CDR3 DNA sequence: TGTGCCAGCAGCTCAGGGTTTACGGGGGCCAACGTCCTGACTTTC. The chain recombines TRBV7-6 with TRBJ2-6, with D possibly matching TRBD1 (5 bases). Trimming took off 4 bases at V and 4 bases at J, with 11 bases between the two ends. Germline V lookup: CDR1 SGHVS, CDR2 FNYEAQ. The CDR3 runs 15 residues.

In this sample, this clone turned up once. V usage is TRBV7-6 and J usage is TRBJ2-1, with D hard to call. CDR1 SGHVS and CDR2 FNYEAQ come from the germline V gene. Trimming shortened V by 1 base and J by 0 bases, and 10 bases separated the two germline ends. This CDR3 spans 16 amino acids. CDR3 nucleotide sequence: TGTGCCAGCAGCTTAGGCTTAGACATCTCCTACAATGAGCAGTTCTTC. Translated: CASSLGLDISYNEQFF.

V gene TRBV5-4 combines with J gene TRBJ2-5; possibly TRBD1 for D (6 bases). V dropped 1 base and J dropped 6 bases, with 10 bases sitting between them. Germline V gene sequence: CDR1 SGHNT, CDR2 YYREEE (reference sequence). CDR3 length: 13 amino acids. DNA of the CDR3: TGTGCCAGCAGCTTGAGGACAGACCAGACCCAGTACTTC. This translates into CASSLRTDQTQYF.

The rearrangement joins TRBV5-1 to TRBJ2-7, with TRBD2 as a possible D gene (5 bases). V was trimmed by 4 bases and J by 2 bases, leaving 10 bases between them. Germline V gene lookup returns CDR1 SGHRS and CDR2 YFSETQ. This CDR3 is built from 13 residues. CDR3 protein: CASSRDGTYEQYF. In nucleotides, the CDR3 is TGCGCCAGCAGCAGAGACGGGACCTACGAGCAGTACTTC.

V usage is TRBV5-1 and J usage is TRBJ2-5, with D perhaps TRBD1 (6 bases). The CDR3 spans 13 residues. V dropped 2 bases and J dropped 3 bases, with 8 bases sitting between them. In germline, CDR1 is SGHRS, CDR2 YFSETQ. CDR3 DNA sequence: TGCGCCAGCAGCTTTAACAGGGAAGAGACCCAGTACTTC. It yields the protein CASSFNREETQYF.

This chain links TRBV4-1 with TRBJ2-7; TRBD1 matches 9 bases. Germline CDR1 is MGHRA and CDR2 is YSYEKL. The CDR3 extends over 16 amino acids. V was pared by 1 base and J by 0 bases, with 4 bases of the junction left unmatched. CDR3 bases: TGCGCCAGCAGCCAAGCCTGGGACAGGGACTCCTACGAGCAGTACTTC. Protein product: CASSQAWDRDSYEQYF.

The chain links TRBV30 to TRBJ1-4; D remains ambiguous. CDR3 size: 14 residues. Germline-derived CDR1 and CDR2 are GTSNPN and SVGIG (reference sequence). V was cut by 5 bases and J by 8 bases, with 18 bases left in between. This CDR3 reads CAWAAGNEGEKLFF. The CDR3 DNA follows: TGTGCCTGGGCCGCGGGGAATGAGGGAGAAAAACTGTTTTTT.

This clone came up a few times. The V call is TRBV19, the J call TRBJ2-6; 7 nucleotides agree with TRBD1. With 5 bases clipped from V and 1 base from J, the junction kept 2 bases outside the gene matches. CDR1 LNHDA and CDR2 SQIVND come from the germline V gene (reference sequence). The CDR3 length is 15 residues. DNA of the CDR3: TGTGCCAGTAGTCCGGACAGGTCTGGGGCCAACGTCCTGACTTTC. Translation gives CASSPDRSGANVLTF. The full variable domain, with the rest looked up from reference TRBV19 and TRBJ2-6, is DGGITQSPKYLFRKEGQNVTLSCEQNLNHDAMYWYRQDPGQGLRLIYYSQIVNDFQKGDIAEGYSVSREKKESFPLTVTSAQKNPTAFYLCASSPDRSGANVLTFGAGSRLTVL.

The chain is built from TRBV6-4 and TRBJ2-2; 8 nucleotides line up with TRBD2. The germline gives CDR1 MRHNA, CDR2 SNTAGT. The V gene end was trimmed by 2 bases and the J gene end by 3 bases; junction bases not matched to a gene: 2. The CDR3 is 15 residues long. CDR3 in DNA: TGTGCCAGCAGTGACGGCGGGAGGTACACCGGGGAGCTGTTTTTT. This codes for CASSDGGRYTGELFF.

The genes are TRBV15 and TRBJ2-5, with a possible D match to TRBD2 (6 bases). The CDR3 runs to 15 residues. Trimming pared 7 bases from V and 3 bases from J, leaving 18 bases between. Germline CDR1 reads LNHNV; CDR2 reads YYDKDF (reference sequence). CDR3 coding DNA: TGTGCCACCAATCCCCTAGCGCGGGGAAAAGAGACCCAGTACTTC. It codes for CATNPLARGKETQYF.

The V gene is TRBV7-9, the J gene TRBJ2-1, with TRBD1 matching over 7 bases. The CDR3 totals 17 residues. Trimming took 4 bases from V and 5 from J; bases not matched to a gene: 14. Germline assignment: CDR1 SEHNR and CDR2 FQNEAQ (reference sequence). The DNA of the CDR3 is TGTGCCAGCAGCTCCGTACTACAGGGGAACAGGGACAATGAGCAGTTCTTC. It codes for CASSSVLQGNRDNEQFF.

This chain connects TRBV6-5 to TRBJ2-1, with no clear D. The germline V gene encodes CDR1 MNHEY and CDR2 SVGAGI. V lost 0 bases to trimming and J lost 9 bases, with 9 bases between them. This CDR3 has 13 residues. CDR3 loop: CASSYSTRLEQFF. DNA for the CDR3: TGTGCCAGCAGTTACTCGACTCGGCTTGAGCAGTTCTTC.

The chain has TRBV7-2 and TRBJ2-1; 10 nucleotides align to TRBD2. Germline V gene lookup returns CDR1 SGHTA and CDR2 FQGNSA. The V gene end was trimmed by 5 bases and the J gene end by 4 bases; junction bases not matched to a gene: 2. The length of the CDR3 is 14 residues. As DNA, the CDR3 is TGTGCCAGCAGCCTACTAGCGGGGTACAATGAGCAGTTCTTC. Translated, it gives CASSLLAGYNEQFF.

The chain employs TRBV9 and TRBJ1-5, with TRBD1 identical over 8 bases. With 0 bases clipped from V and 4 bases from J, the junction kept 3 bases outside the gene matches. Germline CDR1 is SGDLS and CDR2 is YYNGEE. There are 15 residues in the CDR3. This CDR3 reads CASSVDGTGNQPQHF. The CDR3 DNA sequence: TGTGCCAGCAGCGTAGACGGGACAGGTAATCAGCCCCAGCATTTT.

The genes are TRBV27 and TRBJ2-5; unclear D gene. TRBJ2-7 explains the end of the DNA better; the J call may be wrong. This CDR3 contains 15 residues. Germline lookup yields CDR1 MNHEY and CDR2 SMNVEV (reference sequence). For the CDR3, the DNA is TGTGCCAGCAGTCCTGATCCCTCTGGGTACTACGAGCAGTACTTC. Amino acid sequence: CASSPDPSGYYEQYF.

CDR3 residues: CASSRQPVGEKLFF. As DNA, the CDR3 is TGTGCCAGCAGTAGACAGCCAGTAGGGGAAAAACTGTTTTTT. The J gene is TRBJ1-4, the V gene TRBV2, with a weak D call TRBD1 (5 bases). Per the germline V gene, CDR1 is SNHLY and CDR2 is FYNNEI. V was trimmed by 5 bases and J by 8 bases, leaving 15 bases between them. This CDR3 comprises 14 residues.

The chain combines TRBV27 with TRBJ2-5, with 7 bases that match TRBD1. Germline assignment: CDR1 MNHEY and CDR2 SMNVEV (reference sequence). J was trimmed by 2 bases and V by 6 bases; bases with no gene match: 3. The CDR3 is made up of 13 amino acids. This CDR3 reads CASRPGGQETQYF. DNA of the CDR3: TGTGCCAGCAGGCCAGGGGGTCAAGAGACCCAGTACTTC.

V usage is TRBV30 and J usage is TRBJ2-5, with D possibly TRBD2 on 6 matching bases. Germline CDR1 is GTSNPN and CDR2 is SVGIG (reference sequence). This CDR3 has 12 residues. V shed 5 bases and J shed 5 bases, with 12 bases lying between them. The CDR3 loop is CAWGGGRETQYF. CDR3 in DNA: TGTGCCTGGGGTGGTGGGAGGGAGACCCAGTACTTC.

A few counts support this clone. CDR3 in DNA: TGTGCCAGCGGGGCCATAGATGTAGCCAAAAACATTCAGTACTTC. Its protein product is CASGAIDVAKNIQYF. The genes are TRBV28 and TRBJ2-4; D perhaps matches TRBD1 (5 bases). Germline V gives CDR1 MDHEN, CDR2 SYDVKM. The CDR3 is 15 residues long. Trimming cost V 8 bases and J 0 bases, with 14 bases left between them.

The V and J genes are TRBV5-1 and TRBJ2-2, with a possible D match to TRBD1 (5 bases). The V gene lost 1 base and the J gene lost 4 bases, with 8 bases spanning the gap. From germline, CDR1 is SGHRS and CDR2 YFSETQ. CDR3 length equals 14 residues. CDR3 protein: CASSLTTVTGELFF. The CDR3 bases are TGCGCCAGCAGCTTGACGACAGTCACCGGGGAGCTGTTTTTT.